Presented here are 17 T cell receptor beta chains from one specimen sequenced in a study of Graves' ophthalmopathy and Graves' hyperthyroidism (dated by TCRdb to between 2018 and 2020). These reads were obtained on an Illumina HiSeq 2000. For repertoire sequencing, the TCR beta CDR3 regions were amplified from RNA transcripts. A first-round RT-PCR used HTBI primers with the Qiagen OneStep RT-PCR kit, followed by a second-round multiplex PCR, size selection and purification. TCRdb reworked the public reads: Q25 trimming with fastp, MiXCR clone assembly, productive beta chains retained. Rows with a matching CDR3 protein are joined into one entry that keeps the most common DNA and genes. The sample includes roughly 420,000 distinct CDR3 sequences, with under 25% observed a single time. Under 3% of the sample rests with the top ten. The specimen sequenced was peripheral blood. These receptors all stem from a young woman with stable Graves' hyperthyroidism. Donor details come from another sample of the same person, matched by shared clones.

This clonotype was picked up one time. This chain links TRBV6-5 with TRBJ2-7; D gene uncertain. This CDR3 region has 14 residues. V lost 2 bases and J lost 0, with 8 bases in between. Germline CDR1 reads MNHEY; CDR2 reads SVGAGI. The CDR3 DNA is TGTGCCAGCAGTTACGAAGTCGGCTCCTACGAGCAGTACTTC. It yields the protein CASSYEVGSYEQYF.

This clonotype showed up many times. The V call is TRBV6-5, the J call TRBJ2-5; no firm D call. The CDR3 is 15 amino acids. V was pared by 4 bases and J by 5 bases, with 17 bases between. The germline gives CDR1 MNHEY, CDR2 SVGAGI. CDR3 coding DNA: TGTGCCAGCAGTTCGACTTATCGCGGCAGGGAGACCCAGTACTTC. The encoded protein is CASSSTYRGRETQYF.

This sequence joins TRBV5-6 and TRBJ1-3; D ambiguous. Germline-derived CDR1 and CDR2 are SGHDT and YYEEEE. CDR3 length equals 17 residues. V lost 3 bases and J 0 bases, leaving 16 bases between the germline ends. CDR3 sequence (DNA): TGTGCCAGCAGCTCCTTCGGAAACACTCTCTCTGGAAACACCATATATTTT. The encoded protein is CASSSFGNTLSGNTIYF.

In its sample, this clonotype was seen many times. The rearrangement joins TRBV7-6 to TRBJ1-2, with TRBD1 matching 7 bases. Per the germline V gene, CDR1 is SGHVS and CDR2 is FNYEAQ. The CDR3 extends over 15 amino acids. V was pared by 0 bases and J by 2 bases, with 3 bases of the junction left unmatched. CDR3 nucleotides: TGTGCCAGCAGCTTAGCGGAGGGGGCGAACTATGGCTACACCTTC. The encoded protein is CASSLAEGANYGYTF.

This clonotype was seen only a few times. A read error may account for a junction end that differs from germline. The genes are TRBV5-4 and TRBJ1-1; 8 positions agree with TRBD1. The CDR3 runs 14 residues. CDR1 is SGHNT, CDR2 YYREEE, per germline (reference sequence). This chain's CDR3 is CASSFQGALSEALF. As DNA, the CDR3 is TGTGCCAGCAGCTTTCAGGGGGCGCTGAGTGAAGCTCTCTTT.

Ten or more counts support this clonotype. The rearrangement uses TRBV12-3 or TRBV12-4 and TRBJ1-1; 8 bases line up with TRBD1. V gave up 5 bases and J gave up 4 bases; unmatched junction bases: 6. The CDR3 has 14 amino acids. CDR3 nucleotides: TGTGCCAGCAGTCCAGGGGGCTCGGTCACTGAAGCTTTCTTT. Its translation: CASSPGGSVTEAFF.

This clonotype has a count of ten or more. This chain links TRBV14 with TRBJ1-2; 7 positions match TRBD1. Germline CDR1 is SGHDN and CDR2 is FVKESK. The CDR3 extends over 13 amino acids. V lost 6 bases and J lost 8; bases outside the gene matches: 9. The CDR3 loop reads CASRMQGVSGYTF. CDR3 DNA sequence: TGTGCCAGCAGAATGCAGGGGGTGTCCGGCTACACCTTC.

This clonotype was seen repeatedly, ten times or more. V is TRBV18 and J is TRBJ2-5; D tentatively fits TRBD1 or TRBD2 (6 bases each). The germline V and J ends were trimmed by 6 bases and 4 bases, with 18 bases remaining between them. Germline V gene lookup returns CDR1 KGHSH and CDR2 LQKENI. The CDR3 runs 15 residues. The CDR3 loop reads CASSAMTGARETQYF. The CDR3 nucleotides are TGTGCCAGCTCTGCCATGACGGGGGCGCGAGAGACCCAGTACTTC.

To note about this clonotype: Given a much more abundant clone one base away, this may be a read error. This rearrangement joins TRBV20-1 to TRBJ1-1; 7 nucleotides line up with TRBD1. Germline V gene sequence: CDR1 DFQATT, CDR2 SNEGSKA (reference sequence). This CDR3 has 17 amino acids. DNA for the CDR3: TGCAGTGCTAGCCCCCTCGGGAGGGGGCGAGGAGACACTGAAGCTTGCTTT. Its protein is CSASPLGRGRGDTEACF.

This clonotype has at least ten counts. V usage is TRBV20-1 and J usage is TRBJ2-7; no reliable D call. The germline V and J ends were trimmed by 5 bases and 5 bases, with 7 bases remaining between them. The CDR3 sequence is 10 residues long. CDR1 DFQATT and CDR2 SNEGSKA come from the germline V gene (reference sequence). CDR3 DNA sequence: TGCAGTGCTGGCCCTGACGAGCAGTACTTC. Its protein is CSAGPDEQYF.

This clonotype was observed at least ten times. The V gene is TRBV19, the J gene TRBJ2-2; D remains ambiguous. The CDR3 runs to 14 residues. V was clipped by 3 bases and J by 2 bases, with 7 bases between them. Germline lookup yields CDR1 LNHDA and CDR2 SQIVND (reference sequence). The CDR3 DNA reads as TGTGCCAGTAGTATCGGTCAAAACACCGGGGAGCTGTTTTTT. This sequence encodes CASSIGQNTGELFF.

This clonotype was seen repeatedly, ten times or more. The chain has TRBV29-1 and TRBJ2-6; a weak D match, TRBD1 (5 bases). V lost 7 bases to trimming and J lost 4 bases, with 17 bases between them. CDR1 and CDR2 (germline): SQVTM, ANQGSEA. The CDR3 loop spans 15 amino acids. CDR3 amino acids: CSASSGYEGANVLTF. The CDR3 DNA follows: TGCAGCGCTTCTTCAGGGTACGAAGGGGCCAACGTCCTGACTTTC. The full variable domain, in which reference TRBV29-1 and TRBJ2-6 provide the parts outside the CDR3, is SAVISQKPSRDICQRGTSLTIQCQVDSQVTMMFWYRQQPGQSLTLIATANQGSEATYESGFVIDKFPISRPNLTFSTLTVSNMSPEDSSIYLCSASSGYEGANVLTFGAGSRLTVL.

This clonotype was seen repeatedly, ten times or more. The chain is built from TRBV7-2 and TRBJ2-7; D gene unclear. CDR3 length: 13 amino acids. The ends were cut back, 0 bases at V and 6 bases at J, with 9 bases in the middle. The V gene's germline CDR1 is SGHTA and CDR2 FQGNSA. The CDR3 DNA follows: TGTGCCAGCAGCTTAGCGAGAGACCGCGAGCAGTACTTC. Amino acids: CASSLARDREQYF.

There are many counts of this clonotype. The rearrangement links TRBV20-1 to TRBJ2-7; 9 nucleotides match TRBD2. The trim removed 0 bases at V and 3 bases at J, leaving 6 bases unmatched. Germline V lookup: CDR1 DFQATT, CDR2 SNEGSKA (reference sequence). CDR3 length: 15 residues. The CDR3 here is CSARDQASGIYEQYF. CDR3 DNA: TGCAGTGCTAGAGATCAGGCTAGCGGGATCTACGAGCAGTACTTC.

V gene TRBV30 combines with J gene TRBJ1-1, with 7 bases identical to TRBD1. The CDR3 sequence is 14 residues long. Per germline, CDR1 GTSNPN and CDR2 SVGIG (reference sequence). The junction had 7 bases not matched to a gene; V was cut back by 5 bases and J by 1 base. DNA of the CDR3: TGTGCCTGGGCCTCGGGACAGCAGAACACTGAAGCTTTCTTT. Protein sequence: CAWASGQQNTEAFF.

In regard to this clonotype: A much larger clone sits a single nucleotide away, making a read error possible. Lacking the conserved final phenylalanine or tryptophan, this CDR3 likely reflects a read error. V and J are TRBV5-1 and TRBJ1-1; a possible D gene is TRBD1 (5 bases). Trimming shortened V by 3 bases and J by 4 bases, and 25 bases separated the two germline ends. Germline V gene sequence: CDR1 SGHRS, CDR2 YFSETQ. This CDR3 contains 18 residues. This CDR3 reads CASSSIPGGEGLITEAFY. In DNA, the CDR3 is TGCGCCAGCAGCTCCATTCCTGGGGGTGAGGGCCTGATCACTGAAGCTTTCTAT.

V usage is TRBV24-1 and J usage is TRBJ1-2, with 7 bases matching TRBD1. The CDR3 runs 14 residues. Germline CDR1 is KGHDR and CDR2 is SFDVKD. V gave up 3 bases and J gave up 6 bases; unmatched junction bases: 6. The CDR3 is CATSDTRQGHGYTF. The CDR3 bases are TGTGCCACCAGTGATACACGACAGGGCCATGGCTACACCTTC.